This T cell receptor beta chain comes out of a study of T cell responses to AZD1222 COVID-19 vaccine. Sequencing was performed with immunoSEQ multiplex PCR; in TCRdb, only in-frame clones are kept and a portion is missing. Of 90,000 to 150,000 clones in the sample, 70% to 90% were seen once. Per germline, CDR1 SGHAT and CDR2 FQNNGV. The length of the CDR3 is 15 residues. V dropped 4 bases and J dropped 6 bases, with 16 bases sitting between them. The V gene is TRBV11-2, the J gene TRBJ1-5; D not resolved. The clonotype was recovered from an adult who received the AZD1222 COVID-19 vaccine. The source was peripheral blood, collected 28 days after the second AZD1222 dose. CDR3 protein: CASSSSGGSGQPQHF. For the CDR3, the DNA is TGTGCCAGCAGCTCTTCCGGCGGTTCGGGTCAGCCCCAGCATTTT.